The 5 T cell receptor beta chains reported below all come from one sample, sequenced in a study of blood T cell repertoires in COVID-19. Produced via immunoSEQ multiplex PCR; TCRdb's table is partial and in-frame only. The table lists tens of thousands of clones, 91% of them singletons, with 1.9% in the top ten. The sample comprised peripheral blood. The receptors here all came from a woman in her 50s in a cohort sampled during active COVID-19.

This chain links TRBV11-2 with TRBJ2-2; 11 positions agree with TRBD2. This CDR3 comprises 18 residues. Germline assignment: CDR1 SGHAT and CDR2 FQNNGV. Germline trimming cut 4 bases from V and 6 bases from J; bases unmatched to any gene: 13. CDR3 sequence: CASSSTTSGVRFAGELFF. CDR3 DNA: TGTGCCAGCAGCTCAACGACTAGCGGGGTCCGATTCGCCGGGGAGCTGTTTTTT.

V gene TRBV5-4 combines with J gene TRBJ1-1; D might be TRBD1 (6 bases). V was shortened by 2 bases and J by 0 bases, with 8 bases between the two germline ends. Germline V CDR1 and CDR2: SGHNT, YYREEE (reference sequence). The CDR3 length is 14 residues. Here the CDR3 reads CASSFTGMNTEAFF. The CDR3 bases are TGTGCCAGCAGCTTCACAGGGATGAACACTGAAGCTTTCTTT.

The chain uses TRBV30 and TRBJ2-5; TRBD2 might be the D (5 bases). The length of the CDR3 is 13 residues. The V end lost 3 bases, the J end lost 4 bases, and 12 bases lay between the germline ends. Germline V gives CDR1 GTSNPN, CDR2 SVGIG (reference sequence). CDR3 sequence: CAWSGVSGETQYF. CDR3 coding DNA: TGTGCCTGGAGCGGCGTGAGCGGAGAGACCCAGTACTTC.

J is TRBJ2-3 and V is TRBV19, with 12 nucleotides matching TRBD2. Germline loops: CDR1 LNHDA, CDR2 SQIVND (reference sequence). V lost 5 bases to trimming and J lost 6 bases; unmatched junction nucleotides: 9. The CDR3 has 16 amino acids. CDR3 region: CASSSLTSGSRDTQYF. As DNA, the CDR3 is TGTGCCAGTAGTTCCCTGACTAGCGGGAGTAGGGATACGCAGTATTTT.

The genes are TRBV9 and TRBJ2-7; tentatively, D is TRBD2 (5 bases). The CDR3 has 15 residues. Trimming took off 4 bases at V and 2 bases at J, with 16 bases between the two ends. Germline assignment: CDR1 SGDLS and CDR2 YYNGEE. CDR3 bases: TGTGCCAGCAGCCCCGCAGCCACTAGACCCTACGAGCAGTACTTC. It codes for CASSPAATRPYEQYF.